The source of this T cell receptor beta chain is a study of cytomegalovirus exposure and HLA in healthy donors. Use of 60 Vbeta and 13 Jbeta primers characterized the PCR. This table comes from immunoSEQ multiplex PCR, and its TCRdb copy is limited to in-frame clones, with some not included. Of around 180,000 clones listed, about three quarters are singletons. The CDR3 consists of 15 residues. The J segment lost 6 bases and the V segment lost 8 bases, leaving 10 bases of the junction unmatched. From germline, CDR1 is MNHNY and CDR2 SVGAGI (reference sequence). The J gene is TRBJ2-2, the V gene TRBV6-6; 9 bases map to TRBD2. This receptor was identified in a woman in her 40s in good health and CMV-seronegative. Sequenced material: PBMCs. CDR3 region: CASGRGGRGAGELFF. DNA for the CDR3: TGTGCCAGCGGGAGGGGCGGGAGGGGGGCCGGGGAGCTGTTTTTT.